The present T cell receptor (beta chain) was sequenced within a study of Tregs in tolerant kidney transplant recipients. Background on the study: Sorting of CD4+CD25+CD127- cells followed 3-day belatacept mixed lymphocyte reactions, sometimes with approximately 5-day graft donor restimulation.

Germline V CDR1 and CDR2: SGHVS, FQNEAQ. This CDR3 has 18 residues. V shed 3 bases, J shed 1 base, and the junction held 7 bases outside the gene matches. This clone was seen a handful of times. Its matching antigen is unknown. Study outcomes and limitations: Activated donor B cell expansion appeared to reveal the most relevant donor-specific TCRbeta repertoire.

Measured with immunoSEQ multiplex PCR; TCRdb has only the in-frame clones, and not every one. The table records about 19,000 clones, about three fifths of them present only once. The chain couples TRBV7-8 to TRBJ2-1; 12 positions agree with TRBD2. This clonotype originated in a human donor in good health. Sequencing was carried out using Tregs from blood cultured with allogeneic cells. The CDR3 spells CASSFNLGLAGSYNEQFF. The CDR3 coding sequence is TGTGCCAGCAGCTTTAACCTAGGACTAGCGGGATCCTACAATGAGCAGTTCTTC. Full variable domain (missing parts from reference TRBV7-8 and TRBJ2-1): GAGVSQSPRYKVAKRGQDVALRCDPISGHVSLFWYQQALGQGPEFLTYFQNEAQLDKSGLPSDRFFAERPEGSVSTLKIQRTQQEDSAVYLCASSFNLGLAGSYNEQFFGPGTRLTVL.